These 26 T cell receptor beta chains were all obtained from the same sample, sequenced in a study of T cells after yellow fever vaccination. TCRdb independently ran MiXCR on the 5' RACE reads; one entry per CDR3 protein. Here the sample spans some 99,000 distinct CDR3 sequences, 5.8% being singletons. Sequenced here: CD8+ T cells sorted from PBMCs, sampled 10 days after the yellow fever booster vaccination. These receptors originate from a young man who received the YFV17D yellow fever vaccine.

This clonotype was seen many times. The chain joins TRBV7-9 to TRBJ2-5; 8 bases are shared with TRBD2. J was trimmed by 1 base and V by 8 bases; bases with no gene match: 9. The germline gives CDR1 SEHNR, CDR2 FQNEAQ (reference sequence). CDR3 size: 15 residues. The CDR3 DNA follows: TGTGCCAGCGCTTCGACTAGCGAGGGCCAAGAGACCCAGTACTTC. Translating it yields CASASTSEGQETQYF.

Only a few counts were recorded for this clonotype. This rearrangement joins TRBV4-1 to TRBJ1-1, with D perhaps matching TRBD1 (6 bases). The ends were cut back, 2 bases at V and 4 bases at J, with 17 bases in the middle. The V gene's germline CDR1 is MGHRA and CDR2 YSYEKL. The CDR3 is 16 residues long. The CDR3 loop is CASSQPTGGFSTEAFF. CDR3 coding DNA: TGCGCCAGCAGCCAACCGACAGGTGGGTTCTCCACTGAAGCTTTCTTT.

The CDR3 DNA is TGTGCCATGGGGGACAGGGGGAGCTACGAGCAGTACTTC. Amino acid sequence: CAMGDRGSYEQYF. The V gene is TRBV10-3, the J gene TRBJ2-7; 11 bases line up with TRBD1. Unmatched junction bases numbered 4, after V lost 9 bases and J lost 3 bases. The CDR3 runs to 13 residues. Per germline, CDR1 ENHRY and CDR2 SYGVKD.

The chain links TRBV20-1 to TRBJ2-4; 7 bases line up with TRBD1. CDR1 DFQATT and CDR2 SNEGSKA come from the germline V gene (reference sequence). V lost 5 bases and J lost 0; bases outside the gene matches: 4. The CDR3 extends over 14 amino acids. This CDR3 is CSAGTAIAKNIQYF. CDR3 sequence (DNA): TGCAGTGCTGGGACAGCAATAGCCAAAAACATTCAGTACTTC.

This clonotype was counted at least ten times. CDR3 in DNA: TGTGCCAGCAGCTTTTCTGGAGGGACTAGCGGATACACCGGGGAGCTGTTTTTT. Translation gives CASSFSGGTSGYTGELFF. The J gene is TRBJ2-2, the V gene TRBV7-8, with TRBD2 matching 11 bases. Unmatched junction bases numbered 9, after V lost 3 bases and J lost 3 bases. This CDR3 comprises 18 residues. The germline gives CDR1 SGHVS, CDR2 FQNEAQ.

This clonotype showed up just once. The chain is built from TRBV19 and TRBJ2-7; D call uncertain. CDR1 is LNHDA, CDR2 SQIVND, per germline (reference sequence). V shed 3 bases and J shed 6 bases, with 9 bases lying between them. The length of the CDR3 is 12 residues. The CDR3 spells CASSIWGGEQYF. The CDR3 DNA sequence: TGTGCCAGTAGTATCTGGGGTGGCGAGCAGTACTTC.

This clonotype has more than one count but fewer than ten. This CDR3 reads CASSLDGTTSADTQYF. The CDR3 nucleotides are TGTGCCAGCAGCTTAGATGGTACTACTTCAGCAGATACGCAGTATTTT. The V and J genes are TRBV11-2 and TRBJ2-3; no clear D. V was shortened by 0 bases and J by 4 bases, with 14 bases between the two germline ends. Germline lookup yields CDR1 SGHAT and CDR2 FQNNGV. The CDR3 has 16 residues.

This clonotype was recorded a few times. V gene TRBV5-5 combines with J gene TRBJ2-1, with 8 bases fitting TRBD1. Germline V gene data show CDR1 as SGHKS and CDR2 as YYEKEE (reference sequence). This CDR3 contains 14 residues. V shed 3 bases, J shed 6 bases, and the junction held 5 bases outside the gene matches. The CDR3 is CASSSRTGSNEQFF. The CDR3 DNA follows: TGTGCCAGCAGCTCCCGGACAGGGAGCAATGAGCAGTTCTTC.

This clonotype was seen more than once but under ten times. The chain joins TRBV7-9 to TRBJ2-5; D is perhaps TRBD2 (6 bases). Trimming took 2 bases from V and 4 from J, leaving 17 bases between them. Per germline, CDR1 SEHNR and CDR2 FQNEAQ (reference sequence). The length of the CDR3 is 16 residues. Written as DNA, the CDR3 is TGTGCCAGCAGCTTACTTAAGATGCGGGAACGAGAGACCCAGTACTTC. It encodes CASSLLKMRERETQYF.

The chain recombines TRBV7-8 with TRBJ1-5; unclear D gene. Germline lookup yields CDR1 SGHVS and CDR2 FQNEAQ. This CDR3 has 16 amino acids. V lost 2 bases to trimming and J lost 0 bases, with 11 bases between them. CDR3 DNA sequence: TGTGCCAGCAGCTTAAGGGAGGTGGATAGCAATCAGCCCCAGCATTTT. Translation gives CASSLREVDSNQPQHF.

The chain is built from TRBV29-1 and TRBJ2-1; a weak D match, TRBD2 (6 bases). The CDR3 spans 12 residues. Trimming removed 5 bases from V and 6 bases from J, with 11 bases in between. Germline lookup yields CDR1 SQVTM and CDR2 ANQGSEA. CDR3 sequence reads: CSVSGGGNEQFF. The CDR3 DNA reads TGCAGCGTTTCTGGGGGAGGCAATGAGCAGTTCTTC.

This clonotype has more than one count but fewer than ten. The J gene is TRBJ2-5, the V gene TRBV6-5; 7 bases are a match to TRBD2. The CDR3 spans 13 residues. In germline, CDR1 is MNHEY, CDR2 SVGAGI. The trim removed 0 bases at V and 14 bases at J, leaving 9 bases unmatched. The CDR3 DNA sequence: TGTGCCAGCAGTTACTCGCAAACCCGGGACTACTACTTC. Its translation is CASSYSQTRDYYF.

Ten or more counts support this clonotype. The V gene is TRBV29-1, the J gene TRBJ2-7; 7 bases fit TRBD1. This CDR3 has 11 residues. V lost 6 bases and J lost 6; bases outside the gene matches: 5. The germline V gene encodes CDR1 SQVTM and CDR2 ANQGSEA. CDR3: CSVRDRAEQYF. The CDR3 DNA follows: TGCAGCGTCCGAGACAGGGCCGAGCAGTACTTC.

This clonotype was counted at least ten times. The rearrangement joins TRBV20-1 to TRBJ2-1; D possibly uses TRBD1 or TRBD2 (6 bases each). This CDR3 spans 15 amino acids. V was shortened by 0 bases and J by 3 bases, with 12 bases between the two germline ends. CDR1 DFQATT and CDR2 SNEGSKA come from the germline V gene (reference sequence). Here the CDR3 reads CSARDLGGNYNEQFF. The CDR3 coding sequence is TGCAGTGCTAGAGATTTGGGGGGCAACTACAATGAGCAGTTCTTC.

This clonotype was seen only a few times. The chain joins TRBV12-3 or TRBV12-4 to TRBJ1-5; D ambiguous. V was shortened by 3 bases and J by 3 bases, with 6 bases between the two germline ends. The CDR3 runs to 13 residues. The CDR3 loop is CASSFLDNQPQHF. CDR3 coding DNA: TGTGCCAGCAGTTTCCTGGACAATCAGCCCCAGCATTTT.

The chain combines TRBV12-3 or TRBV12-4 with TRBJ2-1, with 9 bases aligning to TRBD2. CDR3 size: 15 residues. V was clipped by 1 base and J by 4 bases; unmatched bases: 2. This CDR3 reads CASSLERGAYNEQFF. In nucleotides, the CDR3 is TGTGCCAGCAGTTTAGAGCGGGGGGCATACAATGAGCAGTTCTTC.

This clonotype appeared a single time. Lacking the conserved final phenylalanine or tryptophan, this CDR3 likely reflects a read error. The chain is built from TRBV6-2 or TRBV6-3 and TRBJ2-1, with 7 bases identical to TRBD1. The germline gives CDR1 MNHEY, CDR2 SVGEGT. V shed 10 bases and J 9 bases; nucleotides not matched to a gene: 9. CDR3 size: 12 residues. This chain's CDR3 is CATTFTGVEQFY. Here the CDR3 DNA reads TGTGCCACTACATTTACAGGGGTTGAGCAGTTCTAC.

This clonotype was detected only a few times. The chain couples TRBV7-9 to TRBJ2-3; D gene uncertain. Trimming stripped 7 bases from V and 4 bases from J, with 15 bases between. The CDR3 loop spans 14 amino acids. CDR1 is SEHNR and CDR2 is FQNEAQ in the germline V gene (reference sequence). CDR3 protein: CASTSLPRPDTQYF. The CDR3 bases are TGTGCCAGCACCTCATTACCCCGCCCAGATACGCAGTATTTT.

The chain carries TRBV7-8 and TRBJ2-3; 11 positions agree with TRBD2. CDR3 length: 16 residues. Germline V gene data show CDR1 as SGHVS and CDR2 as FQNEAQ. The J segment lost 0 bases and the V segment lost 5 bases, leaving 4 bases of the junction unmatched. The CDR3: CASSARLAGSTDTQYF. The CDR3, as DNA: TGTGCCAGCAGCGCCCGACTAGCGGGGAGCACAGATACGCAGTATTTT.

This clonotype was recorded a few times. The chain has TRBV20-1 and TRBJ1-5, with D unclear. The V gene's germline CDR1 is DFQATT and CDR2 SNEGSKA (reference sequence). Between the trimmed V and J ends, which lost 0 bases and 4 bases, there was a span of 16 bases. CDR3 length equals 16 residues. This chain's CDR3 is CSARDLVRGGNQPQHF. In DNA, the CDR3 is TGCAGTGCTAGAGATCTTGTTCGGGGAGGGAATCAGCCCCAGCATTTT.

The V and J genes are TRBV7-6 and TRBJ2-7; possibly TRBD2 for D (5 bases). Trimming shortened V by 5 bases and J by 1 base, and 12 bases separated the two germline ends. The CDR3 length is 14 residues. In germline, CDR1 is SGHVS, CDR2 FNYEAQ. The CDR3 is CASSRLGESYEQYF. The CDR3 DNA sequence: TGTGCCAGCAGCCGCCTCGGGGAATCCTACGAGCAGTACTTC.

In this sample, this clonotype turned up many times. This rearrangement joins TRBV27 to TRBJ2-1, with 8 positions matching TRBD1. V lost 3 bases to trimming and J lost 3 bases; unmatched junction nucleotides: 4. CDR1 and CDR2 from the germline V gene are MNHEY and SMNVEV (reference sequence). The CDR3 runs 15 residues. The CDR3 coding sequence is TGTGCCAGCAGTTTTGGGACAGGCCACTACAATGAGCAGTTCTTC. This sequence encodes CASSFGTGHYNEQFF.

There are a few counts of this clonotype. In DNA, the CDR3 is TGTGCCACCAGTGACTCTGACGGGGAAAGCAGGCCCCAGCATTTT. Its translation is CATSDSDGESRPQHF. The genes are TRBV24-1 and TRBJ1-5, with no clear D. CDR3 length: 15 residues. V was clipped by 4 bases and J by 9 bases, with 18 bases between them. CDR1 KGHDR and CDR2 SFDVKD come from the germline V gene.

In this sample, this clonotype turned up a few times. The chain combines TRBV18 with TRBJ1-6, with D tentatively TRBD1 (5 bases). Germline CDR1 and CDR2: KGHSH and LQKENI. V lost 4 bases and J 7 bases, leaving 11 bases between the germline ends. The CDR3 runs 14 residues. The CDR3: CASSLGGDNSPLHF. As DNA, the CDR3 is TGTGCCAGCTCACTTGGGGGTGACAATTCACCCCTCCACTTT.

The chain combines TRBV19 with TRBJ2-1; 7 bases match TRBD1. V was pared by 6 bases and J by 0 bases, with 2 bases of the junction left unmatched. The germline CDR1 and CDR2 sequences are LNHDA and SQIVND (reference sequence). The CDR3 contains 14 residues. The CDR3 DNA reads as TGTGCCAGTAGGTACAGGGGCTCCTACAATGAGCAGTTCTTC. Its protein product is CASRYRGSYNEQFF.

This clonotype has more than one count but fewer than ten. This chain links TRBV7-2 with TRBJ2-1, with D unclear. This CDR3 region has 12 residues. V lost 5 bases and J lost 7, with 9 bases in between. Germline V gene sequence: CDR1 SGHTA, CDR2 FQGNSA. The CDR3 DNA reads as TGTGCCAGCAGCCCAAGGTGGAATGAGCAGTTCTTC. Translation: CASSPRWNEQFF.